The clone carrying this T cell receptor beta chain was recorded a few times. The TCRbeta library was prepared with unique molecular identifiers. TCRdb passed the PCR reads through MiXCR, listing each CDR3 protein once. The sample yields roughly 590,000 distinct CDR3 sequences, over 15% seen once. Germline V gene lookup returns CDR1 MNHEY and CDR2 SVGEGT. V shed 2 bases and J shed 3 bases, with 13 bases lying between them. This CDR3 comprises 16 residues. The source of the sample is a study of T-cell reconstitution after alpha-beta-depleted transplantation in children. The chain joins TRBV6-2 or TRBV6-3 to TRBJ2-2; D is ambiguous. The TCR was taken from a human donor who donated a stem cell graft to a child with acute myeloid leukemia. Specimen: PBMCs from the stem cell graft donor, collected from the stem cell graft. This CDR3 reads CASSYTPEFDTGELFF. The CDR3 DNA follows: TGTGCCAGCAGTTACACCCCGGAATTCGACACCGGGGAGCTGTTTTTT.